Below, one TCR beta chain is given with its context. These data originate in a study of blood T cell repertoires in COVID-19. Overall study: Samples representing acute and convalescent COVID-19 were sourced from the United States, Italy and Spain. Sample material is recorded as cDNA or gDNA derived from T cells, B-cell-depleted T cells, or PBMCs.

Source study methods: Amplification of reference gene primers provided the estimated nucleated cell counts. Method: immunoSEQ multiplex PCR; TCRdb's copy keeps in-frame clones and lacks some. The V and J calls and clone size are taken from that table; D and trimming were inferred from the DNA. The sample records some 130,000 clones, more than 75% being singletons. This CDR3 has 14 amino acids. Trimming stripped 5 bases from V and 0 bases from J, with 10 bases between. CDR1 is SGHTA, CDR2 FQGTGA, per germline. Seattle patient enrollment occurred during active infection, with longitudinal follow-up thereafter.

The material sequenced was peripheral blood. V gene TRBV7-3 combines with J gene TRBJ2-5; D is undetermined. The sequence was collected from a man aged 55 to 69 with COVID-19, enrolled during active disease. CDR3 DNA sequence: TGTGCCAGCAGCCCAGACACAAACCAAGAGACCCAGTACTTC. It specifies CASSPDTNQETQYF.